The entry below gives a single T cell receptor beta chain sequence along with its context. The table came from immunoSEQ multiplex PCR; TCRdb's copy has only in-frame clones and leaves some out. This table has roughly 2 million clones, under 97% appearing once. This sample was taken from a study of shared clonotypes between healthy human individuals. Looking at the study overall: CD4 naive cells filled three plates per donor, CD4 memory three, CD8 naive two and CD8 memory one.

The germline V gene has CDR1 SGHAT and CDR2 FQNNGV. Trimming cost V 5 bases and J 0 bases, with 14 bases left between them. The CDR3 runs 15 residues. Input material: naive CD4+ T cells sorted from blood. The subset: CD45RA+ positively selected. The source of this sequence is a man between 18 and 29 years old in good health. The chain recombines TRBV11-2 with TRBJ2-7; the D gene is possibly TRBD1 (6 bases). The CDR3 protein is CASSQPRGSSYEQYF. The CDR3 bases are TGTGCCAGCAGCCAGCCAAGGGGGAGCTCCTACGAGCAGTACTTC.